This section outlines one T cell receptor (beta chain) sequence together with its context. CDR1 is ENHRY, CDR2 SYGVKD, per germline. The CDR3 sequence is 14 residues long. The V segment lost 2 bases and the J segment 4 bases; nucleotides outside the gene matches: 1. Time point denoted: patch test 3, about 24 weeks after DPC sensitization. Indicated treatment: therapeutic diphenylcyclopropenone sensitization with weekly scalp DPC. TCRdb re-analysed the RACE reads in MiXCR, keeping a single row per CDR3 protein. The sample shows 110,000 or so distinct CDR3 sequences, under 40% of them seen only once. The entry originates in a study of human T cells and chemical hapten exposure.

The chain combines TRBV10-3 with TRBJ1-5, with TRBD1 matching 8 bases. The clonotype originates from a man aged 40-49 years with alopecia areata. Some clones in this sample may be carry-over from other donors' samples. This specimen was whole blood, taken in connection with sensitization to the hapten diphenylcyclopropenone (DPC). CDR3 sequence: CAISEDRGNQPQHF. The CDR3 DNA reads TGTGCCATCAGTGAGGACAGGGGAAATCAGCCCCAGCATTTT.